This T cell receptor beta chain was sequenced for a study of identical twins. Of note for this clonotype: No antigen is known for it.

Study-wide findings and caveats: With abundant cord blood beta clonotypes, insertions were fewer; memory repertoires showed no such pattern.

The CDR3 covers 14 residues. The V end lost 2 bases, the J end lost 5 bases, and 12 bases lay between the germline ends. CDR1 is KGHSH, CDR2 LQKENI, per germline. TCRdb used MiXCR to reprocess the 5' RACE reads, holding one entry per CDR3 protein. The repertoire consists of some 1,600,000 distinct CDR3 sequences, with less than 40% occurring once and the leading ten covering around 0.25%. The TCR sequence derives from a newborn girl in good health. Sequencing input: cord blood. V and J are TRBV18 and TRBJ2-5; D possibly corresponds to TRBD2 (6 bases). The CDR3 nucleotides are TGTGCCAGCTCACCAAAACTCCGGGGGGAGACCCAGTACTTC. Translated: CASSPKLRGETQYF.